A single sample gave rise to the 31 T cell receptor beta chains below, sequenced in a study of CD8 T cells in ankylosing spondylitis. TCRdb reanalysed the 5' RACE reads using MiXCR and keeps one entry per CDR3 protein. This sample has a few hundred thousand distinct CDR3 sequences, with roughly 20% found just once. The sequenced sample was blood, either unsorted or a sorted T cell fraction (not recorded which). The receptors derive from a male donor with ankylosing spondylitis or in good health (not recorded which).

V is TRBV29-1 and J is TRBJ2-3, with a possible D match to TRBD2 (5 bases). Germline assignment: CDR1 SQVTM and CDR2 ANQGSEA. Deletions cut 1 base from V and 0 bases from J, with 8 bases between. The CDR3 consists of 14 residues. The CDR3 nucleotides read TGCAGCGTTGAAGTGACGGGGAGCACAGATACGCAGTATTTT. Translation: CSVEVTGSTDTQYF.

CDR3: CASSLNRGPYEQYV. The DNA for the CDR3 is TGTGCCAGCAGCTTGAATCGAGGGCCCTACGAGCAGTACGTC. The chain has TRBV7-2 and TRBJ2-7, with a weak D call TRBD2 (5 bases). CDR1 is SGHTA, CDR2 FQGNSA, per germline. The CDR3 totals 14 residues. The V end lost 3 bases, the J end lost 2 bases, and 11 bases lay between the germline ends.

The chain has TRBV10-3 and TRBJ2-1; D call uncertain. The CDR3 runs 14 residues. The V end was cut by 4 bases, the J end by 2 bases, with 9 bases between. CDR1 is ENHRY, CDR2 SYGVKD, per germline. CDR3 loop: CAISVQQTYNEQFF. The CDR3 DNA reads TGTGCCATCAGTGTTCAGCAGACCTACAATGAGCAGTTCTTC.

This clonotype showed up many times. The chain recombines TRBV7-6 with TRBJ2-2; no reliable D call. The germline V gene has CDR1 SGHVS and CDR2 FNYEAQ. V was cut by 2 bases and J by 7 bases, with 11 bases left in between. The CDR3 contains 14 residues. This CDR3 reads CASSLSETGGELFF. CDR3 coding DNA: TGTGCCAGCAGCTTATCCGAGACGGGCGGGGAGCTGTTTTTT. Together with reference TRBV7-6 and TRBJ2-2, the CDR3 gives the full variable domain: GAGVSQSPRYKVTKRGQDVALRCDPISGHVSLYWYRQALGQGPEFLTYFNYEAQQDKSGLPNDRFSAERPEGSISTLTIQRTEQRDSAMYRCASSLSETGGELFFGEGSRLTVL.

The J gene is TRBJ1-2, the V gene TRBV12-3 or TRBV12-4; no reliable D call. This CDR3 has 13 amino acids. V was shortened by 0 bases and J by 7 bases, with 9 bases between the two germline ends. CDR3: CASSLAMGVGYTF. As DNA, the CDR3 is TGTGCCAGCAGTTTAGCGATGGGAGTTGGCTACACCTTC.

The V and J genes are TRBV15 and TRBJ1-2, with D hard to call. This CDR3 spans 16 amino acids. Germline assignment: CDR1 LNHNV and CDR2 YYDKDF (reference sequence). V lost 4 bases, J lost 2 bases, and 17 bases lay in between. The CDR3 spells CATSTPAGYGNYGYTF. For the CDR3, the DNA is TGTGCCACCAGCACCCCCGCGGGGTACGGGAACTATGGCTACACCTTC.

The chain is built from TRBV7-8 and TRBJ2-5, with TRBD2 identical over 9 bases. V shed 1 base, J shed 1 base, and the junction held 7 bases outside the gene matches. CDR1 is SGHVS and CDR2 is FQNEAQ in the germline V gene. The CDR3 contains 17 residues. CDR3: CASSLEGERGVQETQYF. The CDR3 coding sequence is TGTGCCAGCAGCTTAGAGGGCGAGCGGGGGGTCCAAGAGACCCAGTACTTC.

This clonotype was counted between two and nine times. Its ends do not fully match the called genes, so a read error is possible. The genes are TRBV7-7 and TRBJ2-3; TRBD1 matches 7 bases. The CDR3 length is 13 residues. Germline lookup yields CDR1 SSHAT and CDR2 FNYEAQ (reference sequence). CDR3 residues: CASSSTGSDTQYF. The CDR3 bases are TGTGCTAGCAGCTCGACAGGGTCGGATACGCAGTATTTT.

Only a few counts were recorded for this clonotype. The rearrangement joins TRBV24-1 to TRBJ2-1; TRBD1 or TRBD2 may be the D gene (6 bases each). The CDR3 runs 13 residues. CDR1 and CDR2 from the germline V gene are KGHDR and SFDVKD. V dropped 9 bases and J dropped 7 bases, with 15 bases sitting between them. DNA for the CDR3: TGTGCCACCGTGGAAGGGGGGACGAATGAGCAGTTCTTC. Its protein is CATVEGGTNEQFF.

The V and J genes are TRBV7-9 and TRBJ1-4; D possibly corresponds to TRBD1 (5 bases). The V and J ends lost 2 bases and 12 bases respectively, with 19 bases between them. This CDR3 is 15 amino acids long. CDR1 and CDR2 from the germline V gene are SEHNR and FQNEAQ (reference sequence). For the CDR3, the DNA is TGTGCCAGCAGCTTATCCGGGACGGCCGCCCTCGAACTGTTTTTT. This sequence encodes CASSLSGTAALELFF.

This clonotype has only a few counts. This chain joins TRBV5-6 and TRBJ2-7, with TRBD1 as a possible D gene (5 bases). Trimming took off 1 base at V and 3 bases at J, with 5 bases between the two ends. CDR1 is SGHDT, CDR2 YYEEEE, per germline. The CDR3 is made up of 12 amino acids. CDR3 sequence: CASSLRGYEQYV. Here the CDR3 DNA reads TGTGCCAGCAGCTTGAGGGGCTACGAGCAGTACGTC.

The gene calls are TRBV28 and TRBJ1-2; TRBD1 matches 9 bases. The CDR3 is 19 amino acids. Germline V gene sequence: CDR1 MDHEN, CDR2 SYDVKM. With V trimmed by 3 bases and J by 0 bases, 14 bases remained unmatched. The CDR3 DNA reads TGTGCCAGCAGTTTTGACAGGGGGACCTATCATTTAGCTAACTATGGCTACACCTTC. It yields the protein CASSFDRGTYHLANYGYTF.

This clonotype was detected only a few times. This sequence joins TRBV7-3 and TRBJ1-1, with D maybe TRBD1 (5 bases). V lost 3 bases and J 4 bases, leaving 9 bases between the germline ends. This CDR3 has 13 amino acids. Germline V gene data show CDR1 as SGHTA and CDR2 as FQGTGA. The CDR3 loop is CASSFRGGTEAFF. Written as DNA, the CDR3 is TGTGCCAGCAGCTTCCGGGGGGGCACTGAAGCTTTCTTT. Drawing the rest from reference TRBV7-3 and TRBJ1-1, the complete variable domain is GAGVSQTPSNKVTEKGKYVELRCDPISGHTALYWYRQSLGQGPEFLIYFQGTGAADDSGLPNDRFFAVRPEGSVSTLKIQRTERGDSAVYLCASSFRGGTEAFFGQGTRLTVV.

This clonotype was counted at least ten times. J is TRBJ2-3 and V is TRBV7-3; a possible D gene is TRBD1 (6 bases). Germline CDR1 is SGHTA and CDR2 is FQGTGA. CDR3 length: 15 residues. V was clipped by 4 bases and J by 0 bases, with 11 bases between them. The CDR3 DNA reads TGTGCCAGCAGCTCCGGGACACAGAGCACAGATACGCAGTATTTT. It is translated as CASSSGTQSTDTQYF.

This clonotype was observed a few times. Here the CDR3 DNA reads TGTGCCAGCAGCCAGGCGGGACAGGTGTACTATGGCTACACCTTC. Translated, it gives CASSQAGQVYYGYTF. This rearrangement joins TRBV3-1 to TRBJ1-2; TRBD1 matches at 8 bases. Germline V gives CDR1 LGHDT, CDR2 YNNKEL (reference sequence). Trimming cost V 3 bases and J 3 bases; bases outside gene matches: 6. This CDR3 region has 15 residues.

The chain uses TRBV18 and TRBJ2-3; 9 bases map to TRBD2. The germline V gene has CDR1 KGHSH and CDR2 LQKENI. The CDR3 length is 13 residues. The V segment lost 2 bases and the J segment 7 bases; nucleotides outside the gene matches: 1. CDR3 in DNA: TGTGCCAGCTCACCAGGGACTAGCAATACGCAGTATTTT. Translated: CASSPGTSNTQYF.

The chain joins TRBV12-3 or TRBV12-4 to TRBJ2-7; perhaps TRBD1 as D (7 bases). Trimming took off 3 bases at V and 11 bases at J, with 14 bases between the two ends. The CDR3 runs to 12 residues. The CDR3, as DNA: TGTGCCAGCAGTTTTGAGGCGGGACAGAAGTACGTC. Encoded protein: CASSFEAGQKYV.

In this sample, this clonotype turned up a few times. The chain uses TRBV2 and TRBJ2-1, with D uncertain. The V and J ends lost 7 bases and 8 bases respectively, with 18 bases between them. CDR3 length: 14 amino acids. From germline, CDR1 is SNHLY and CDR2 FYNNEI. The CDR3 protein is CASKVIAPSDEQFF. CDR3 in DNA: TGTGCCAGCAAGGTTATTGCCCCGTCGGATGAGCAGTTCTTC.

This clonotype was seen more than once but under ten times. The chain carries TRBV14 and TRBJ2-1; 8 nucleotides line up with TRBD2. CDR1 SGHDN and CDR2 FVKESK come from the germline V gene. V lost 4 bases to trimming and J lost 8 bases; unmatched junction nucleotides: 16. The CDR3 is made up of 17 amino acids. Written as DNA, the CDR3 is TGTGCCAGCAGCCCTCTGTTGTTAGCGGGATTTTCATATGAGCAGTTCTTC. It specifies CASSPLLLAGFSYEQFF.

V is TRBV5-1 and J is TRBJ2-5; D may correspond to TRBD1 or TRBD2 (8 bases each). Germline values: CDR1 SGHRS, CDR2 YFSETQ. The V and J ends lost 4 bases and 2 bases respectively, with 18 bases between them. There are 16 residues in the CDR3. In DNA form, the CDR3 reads TGCGCCAGCAGCCGGGGGGGACAGGCGCTTCAAGAGACCCAGTACTTC. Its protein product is CASSRGGQALQETQYF.

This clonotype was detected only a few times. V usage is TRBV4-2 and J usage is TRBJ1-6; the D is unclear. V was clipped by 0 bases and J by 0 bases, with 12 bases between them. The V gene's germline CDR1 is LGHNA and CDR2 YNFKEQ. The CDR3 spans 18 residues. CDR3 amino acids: CASSQDFPRLSYNSPLHF. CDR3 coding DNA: TGTGCCAGCAGCCAAGATTTCCCCCGGCTCTCCTATAATTCACCCCTCCACTTT.

The CDR3 sequence: CASSSTGKKAGANVLTF. CDR3 nucleotides: TGTGCCAGCAGCTCGACAGGGAAAAAAGCTGGGGCCAACGTCCTGACTTTC. The V gene is TRBV5-6, the J gene TRBJ2-6, with 7 bases matching TRBD1. The CDR3 extends over 17 amino acids. J lost 2 bases, V lost 3 bases, and 8 bases had no gene match. Per the germline V gene, CDR1 is SGHDT and CDR2 is YYEEEE.

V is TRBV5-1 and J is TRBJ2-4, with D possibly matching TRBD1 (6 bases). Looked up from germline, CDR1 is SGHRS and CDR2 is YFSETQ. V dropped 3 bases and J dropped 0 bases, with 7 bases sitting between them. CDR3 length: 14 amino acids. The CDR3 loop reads CASSSGQAKNIQYF. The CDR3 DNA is TGCGCCAGCAGCTCGGGACAAGCCAAAAACATTCAGTACTTC.

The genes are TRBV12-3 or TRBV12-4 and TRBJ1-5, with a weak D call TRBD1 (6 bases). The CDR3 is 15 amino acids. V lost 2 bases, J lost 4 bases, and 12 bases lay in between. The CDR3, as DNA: TGTGCCAGCAGTTTACAGGGACATCGGAATCAGCCCCAGCATTTT. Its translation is CASSLQGHRNQPQHF.

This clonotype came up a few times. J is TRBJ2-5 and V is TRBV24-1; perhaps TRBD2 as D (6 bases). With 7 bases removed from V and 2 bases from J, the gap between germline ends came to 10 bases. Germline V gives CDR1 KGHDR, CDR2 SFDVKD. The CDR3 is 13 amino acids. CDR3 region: CATRPGAQETQYF. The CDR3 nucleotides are TGTGCCACCAGGCCGGGAGCGCAAGAGACCCAGTACTTC.

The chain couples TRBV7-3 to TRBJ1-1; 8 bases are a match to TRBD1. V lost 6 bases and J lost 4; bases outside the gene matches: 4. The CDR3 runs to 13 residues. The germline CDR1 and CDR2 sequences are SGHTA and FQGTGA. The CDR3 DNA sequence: TGTGCCAGCAGGCTCACAGGGGGCACTGAAGCTTTCTTT. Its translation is CASRLTGGTEAFF.

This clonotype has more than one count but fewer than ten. The CDR3 nucleotides read TGTGCCAGCAGCGTACTGGGGCAGAGCACAGATACGCAGTATTTT. Encoded protein: CASSVLGQSTDTQYF. The chain has TRBV14 and TRBJ2-3, with D possibly TRBD1 on 5 matching bases. CDR3 length: 15 residues. Germline V lookup: CDR1 SGHDN, CDR2 FVKESK. V gave up 5 bases and J gave up 0 bases, with 12 bases separating them.

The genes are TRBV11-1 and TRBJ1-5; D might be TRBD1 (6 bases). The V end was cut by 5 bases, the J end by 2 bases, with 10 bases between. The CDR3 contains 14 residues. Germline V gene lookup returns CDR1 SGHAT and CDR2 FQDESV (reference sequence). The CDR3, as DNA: TGTGCCAGCAGCGGACCAGGGGGCAATCAGCCCCAGCATTTT. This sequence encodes CASSGPGGNQPQHF. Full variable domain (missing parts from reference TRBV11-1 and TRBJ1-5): EAEVAQSPRYKITEKSQAVAFWCDPISGHATLYWYRQILGQGPELLVQFQDESVVDDSQLPKDRFSAERLKGVDSTLKIQPAELGDSAMYLCASSGPGGNQPQHFGDGTRLSIL.

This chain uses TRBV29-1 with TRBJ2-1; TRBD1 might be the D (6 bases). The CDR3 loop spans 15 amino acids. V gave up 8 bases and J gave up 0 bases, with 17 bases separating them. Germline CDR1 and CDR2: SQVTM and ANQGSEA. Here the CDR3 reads CSSRPGHSSYNEQFF. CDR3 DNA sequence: TGCAGCAGTCGACCGGGACACAGCTCCTACAATGAGCAGTTCTTC.

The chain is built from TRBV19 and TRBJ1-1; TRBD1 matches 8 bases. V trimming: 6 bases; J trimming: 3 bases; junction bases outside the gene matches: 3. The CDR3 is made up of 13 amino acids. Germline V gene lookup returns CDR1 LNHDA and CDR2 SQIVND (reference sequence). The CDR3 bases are TGTGCCAGTAGCCAGGGGGCTGACACTGAAGCTTTCTTT. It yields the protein CASSQGADTEAFF.

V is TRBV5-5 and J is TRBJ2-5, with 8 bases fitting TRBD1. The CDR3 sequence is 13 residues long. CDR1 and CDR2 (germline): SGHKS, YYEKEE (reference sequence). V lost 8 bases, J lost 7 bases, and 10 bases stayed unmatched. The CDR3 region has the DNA TGTGCCAGTTCCGGGACAGGCCCGGGGACCCAGTACTTC. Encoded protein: CASSGTGPGTQYF. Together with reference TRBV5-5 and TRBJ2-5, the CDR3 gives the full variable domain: DAGVTQSPTHLIKTRGQQVTLRCSPISGHKSVSWYQQVLGQGPQFIFQYYEKEERGRGNFPDRFSARQFPNYSSELNVNALLLGDSALYLCASSGTGPGTQYFGPGTRLLVL.